Below, 32 T cell receptor beta chains from the same sample are listed, as sequenced in a study of T cell responses to AZD1222 COVID-19 vaccine. This table comes from immunoSEQ multiplex PCR, and its TCRdb copy is limited to in-frame clones, with some not included. The data contain some 200,000 clones, approximately 94% of them singletons. Here the sequenced sample was peripheral blood, taken 28 days after the second dose of the MenACWY control vaccine. These receptors were obtained from an adult who received the MenACWY meningococcal vaccine as a control.

The chain joins TRBV30 to TRBJ1-3, with D hard to call. The CDR3 runs 11 residues. CDR1 and CDR2 from the germline V gene are GTSNPN and SVGIG (reference sequence). V was pared by 2 bases and J by 4 bases, with 3 bases between. The DNA for the CDR3 is TGTGCCTGGAGTAGCGGAAACACCATATATTTT. Translated: CAWSSGNTIYF. Full variable domain (outside the CDR3, taken from reference TRBV30 and TRBJ1-3): SQTIHQWPATLVQPVGSPLSLECTVEGTSNPNLYWYRQAAGRGLQLLFYSVGIGQISSEVPQNLSASRPQDRQFILSSKKLLLSDSGFYLCAWSSGNTIYFGEGSWLTVV.

V is TRBV11-2 and J is TRBJ2-7, with unresolved D. Trimming took off 1 base at V and 2 bases at J, with 6 bases between the two ends. The CDR3 contains 13 residues. CDR1 and CDR2 from the germline V gene are SGHAT and FQNNGV. The CDR3, as DNA: TGTGCCAGCAGCTTAGTACATCCCTACGAGCAGTACTTC. Residues: CASSLVHPYEQYF.

J is TRBJ1-5 and V is TRBV7-2; no reliable D call. Trimming removed 5 bases from V and 7 bases from J, with 21 bases in between. The CDR3 runs 16 residues. Germline CDR1 reads SGHTA; CDR2 reads FQGNSA. This CDR3 reads CASSEKGLSTKQPQHF. In DNA, the CDR3 is TGTGCCAGCAGCGAAAAGGGTTTAAGCACCAAGCAGCCCCAGCATTTT.

The V gene is TRBV6-2 or TRBV6-3, the J gene TRBJ1-1; a weak D match, TRBD1 (5 bases). Germline values: CDR1 MNHEY, CDR2 SVGEGT. Between the trimmed V and J ends, which lost 2 bases and 4 bases, there was a span of 14 bases. The CDR3 extends over 15 amino acids. CDR3 DNA sequence: TGTGCCAGCAGTTACACGGGGGACGGGGGCACTGAAGCTTTCTTT. It specifies CASSYTGDGGTEAFF.

The V call is TRBV27, the J call TRBJ1-6, with TRBD1 matching over 8 bases. The CDR3 is 17 amino acids. V was pared by 4 bases and J by 9 bases, with 14 bases of the junction left unmatched. Germline CDR1 is MNHEY and CDR2 is SMNVEV (reference sequence). CDR3 amino acids: CASSSLKRTGLGSPLHF. The CDR3 coding sequence is TGTGCCAGCAGTTCACTAAAGAGGACAGGGCTCGGTTCACCCCTCCACTTT.

The chain joins TRBV9 to TRBJ2-1; 11 bases are shared with TRBD2. The V and J ends lost 3 bases and 9 bases, in that order; junction bases with no gene match: 11. CDR1 and CDR2 from the germline V gene are SGDLS and YYNGEE. The CDR3 length is 16 residues. DNA for the CDR3: TGTGCCAGCAGCGCTCGGACTAGCGGGTCTCTTGGTGAGCAGTTCTTC. It yields the protein CASSARTSGSLGEQFF. Using reference TRBV9 and TRBJ2-1 for the parts outside the CDR3, the full variable domain is DSGVTQTPKHLITATGQRVTLRCSPRSGDLSVYWYQQSLDQGLQFLIQYYNGEERAKGNILERFSAQQFPDLHSELNLSSLELGDSALYFCASSARTSGSLGEQFFGPGTRLTVL.

J is TRBJ2-6 and V is TRBV27, with 7 bases that match TRBD1. With 2 bases clipped from V and 1 base from J, the junction kept 5 bases outside the gene matches. The CDR3 is made up of 17 amino acids. Germline V gives CDR1 MNHEY, CDR2 SMNVEV (reference sequence). This chain's CDR3 is CASSLEGARSGANVLTF. The DNA of the CDR3 is TGTGCCAGCAGTTTAGAGGGGGCGCGGTCTGGGGCCAACGTCCTGACTTTC.

V gene TRBV10-1 combines with J gene TRBJ1-1, with 7 positions matching TRBD1. The CDR3 covers 14 residues. V lost 10 bases to trimming and J lost 0 bases; unmatched junction nucleotides: 8. Germline V CDR1 and CDR2: WNHNN, SYGVQD (reference sequence). Here the CDR3 DNA reads TGCGCCACCGGGACGGGACAGATGAACACTGAAGCTTTCTTT. This sequence encodes CATGTGQMNTEAFF.

The chain has TRBV9 and TRBJ2-1; D might be TRBD2 (6 bases). Trimming removed 2 bases at V and 9 bases at J, with 9 bases between. This CDR3 region has 12 residues. The germline gives CDR1 SGDLS, CDR2 YYNGEE. The CDR3 DNA reads as TGTGCCAGCAGCGTTGAGGGAGGTGAGCAGTTCTTC. Translation gives CASSVEGGEQFF.

The chain couples TRBV29-1 to TRBJ2-7; 9 bases map to TRBD2. The J segment lost 5 bases and the V segment lost 5 bases, leaving 19 bases of the junction unmatched. Germline V gives CDR1 SQVTM, CDR2 ANQGSEA. This CDR3 comprises 17 residues. The CDR3 is CSVLGMASGNQGNEQYF. The DNA for the CDR3 is TGCAGCGTTCTAGGTATGGCTAGCGGGAACCAGGGAAACGAGCAGTACTTC.

The V and J genes are TRBV5-1 and TRBJ2-7; TRBD2 matches 11 bases. From germline, CDR1 is SGHRS and CDR2 YFSETQ. This CDR3 comprises 16 residues. Trimming at V came to 5 bases and at J to 3 bases, leaving 10 bases not matched to a gene. CDR3 nucleotide sequence: TGCGCCAGCAGGCGGGGTCCGGGACTAGCGGTCTACGAGCAGTACTTC. Its protein is CASRRGPGLAVYEQYF.

The J gene is TRBJ1-6, the V gene TRBV6-5; no clear D. Trimming took off 7 bases at V and 4 bases at J, with 14 bases between the two ends. This CDR3 is 15 amino acids long. Per germline, CDR1 MNHEY and CDR2 SVGAGI. The CDR3 DNA reads TGTGCCAGCACAGAGGAGAGAAGTTATAATTCACCCCTCCACTTT. Translation gives CASTEERSYNSPLHF.

The genes are TRBV15 and TRBJ1-2; a possible D gene is TRBD1 (6 bases). Trimming pared 3 bases from V and 4 bases from J, leaving 15 bases between. This CDR3 region has 15 residues. Germline loops: CDR1 LNHNV, CDR2 YYDKDF (reference sequence). The CDR3 protein is CATSRSAGEGYGYTF. The CDR3 nucleotides are TGTGCCACCAGCAGGTCAGCAGGGGAGGGCTATGGCTACACCTTC.

The V call is TRBV6-5, the J call TRBJ1-1; D unresolved. This CDR3 contains 13 residues. V dropped 2 bases and J dropped 1 base, with 5 bases sitting between them. Germline CDR1 MNHEY, CDR2 SVGAGI. The CDR3 nucleotides read TGTGCCAGCAGTTACATGGAGAACACTGAAGCTTTCTTT. Translation: CASSYMENTEAFF.

V gene TRBV7-9 combines with J gene TRBJ2-3, with 11 bases matching TRBD1. The CDR3 runs to 16 residues. V shed 5 bases, J shed 4 bases, and the junction held 8 bases outside the gene matches. The germline V gene has CDR1 SEHNR and CDR2 FQNEAQ (reference sequence). The CDR3 spells CASSATGTGGADTQYF. Written as DNA, the CDR3 is TGTGCCAGCAGCGCAACCGGGACAGGGGGTGCAGATACGCAGTATTTT.

The CDR3 region is CASGLFPGNTEAFF. The CDR3 region has the DNA TGTGCTAGTGGTTTGTTCCCCGGGAACACTGAAGCTTTCTTT. The chain joins TRBV12-5 to TRBJ1-1; D is uncertain. The CDR3 has 14 amino acids. Germline-derived CDR1 and CDR2 are LGHNT and FRNRAP. V lost 2 bases and J lost 1, with 8 bases in between. The variable domain in full, completed from reference TRBV12-5 and TRBJ1-1, reads DARVTQTPRHKVTEMGQEVTMRCQPILGHNTVFWYRQTMMQGLELLAYFRNRAPLDDSGMPKDRFSAEMPDATLATLKIQPSEPRDSAVYFCASGLFPGNTEAFFGQGTRLTVV.

V is TRBV5-4 and J is TRBJ2-7, with D perhaps TRBD1 (5 bases). Germline CDR1 SGHNT, CDR2 YYREEE (reference sequence). V gave up 5 bases and J gave up 0 bases, with 6 bases separating them. This CDR3 region has 12 residues. The CDR3: CASSQGSYEQYF. The CDR3 DNA sequence: TGTGCCAGCAGTCAGGGCTCCTACGAGCAGTACTTC.

The V gene is TRBV5-6, the J gene TRBJ2-2; D is possibly TRBD1 (6 bases). Germline CDR1 is SGHDT and CDR2 is YYEEEE. Trimming stripped 0 bases from V and 4 bases from J, with 10 bases between. The CDR3 consists of 15 residues. CDR3 nucleotides: TGTGCCAGCAGCTTGGCAATCAGGGGCACCGGGGAGCTGTTTTTT. It codes for CASSLAIRGTGELFF.

The V gene is TRBV27, the J gene TRBJ2-7, with D unresolved. The CDR3 spans 12 residues. Trimming shortened V by 6 bases and J by 2 bases, and 8 bases separated the two germline ends. The germline V gene encodes CDR1 MNHEY and CDR2 SMNVEV (reference sequence). The CDR3 DNA reads as TGTGCCAGCAGAGGCCCGGCCTACGAGCAGTACTTC. Translation gives CASRGPAYEQYF.

The chain joins TRBV27 to TRBJ1-6; D gene uncertain. The CDR3 extends over 13 amino acids. Germline CDR1 MNHEY, CDR2 SMNVEV (reference sequence). Trimming took off 10 bases at V and 4 bases at J, with 11 bases between the two ends. CDR3 protein: CATRTVYNSPLHF. As DNA, the CDR3 is TGTGCCACTAGGACGGTATATAATTCACCCCTCCACTTT.

V usage is TRBV10-3 and J usage is TRBJ1-3; D not certain. The CDR3 loop spans 14 amino acids. The germline V gene encodes CDR1 ENHRY and CDR2 SYGVKD. The V gene lost 6 bases and the J gene lost 3 bases, with 12 bases spanning the gap. CDR3 bases: TGTGCCATCAGCCCAGGCCTAGGTGGAAACACCATATATTTT. This encodes CAISPGLGGNTIYF.

J is TRBJ1-4 and V is TRBV6-2 or TRBV6-3; D unclear. Per germline, CDR1 MNHEY and CDR2 SVGEGT. The CDR3 is made up of 15 amino acids. Trimming cost V 7 bases and J 3 bases, with 15 bases left between them. CDR3 nucleotides: TGTGCCAGCACCCCCGGTCCTTCAGCTAATGAAAAACTGTTTTTT. Protein product: CASTPGPSANEKLFF.

This rearrangement joins TRBV7-3 to TRBJ2-7, with 9 positions matching TRBD1. This CDR3 has 17 amino acids. CDR1 and CDR2 from the germline V gene are SGHTA and FQGTGA. The J segment lost 7 bases and the V segment lost 4 bases, leaving 17 bases of the junction unmatched. CDR3 residues: CASSSLSLRQGDWEQYF. Written as DNA, the CDR3 is TGTGCCAGCAGCTCACTCTCTCTGAGACAGGGGGACTGGGAGCAGTACTTC.

With regard to this clone: Other DNA sequences in this specimen translate into the identical CDR3. The chain employs TRBV7-9 and TRBJ2-2, with 8 bases identical to TRBD1. Per germline, CDR1 SEHNR and CDR2 FQNEAQ (reference sequence). J gave up 2 bases and V 7 bases, and 9 bases lay outside the gene matches. The CDR3 totals 16 residues. The CDR3 DNA is TGTGCCAGCATCCCCGGACAGGGCCTAAACACCGGGGAGCTGTTTTTT. This encodes CASIPGQGLNTGELFF.

The J gene is TRBJ1-2, the V gene TRBV19; D may be TRBD1 (5 bases). In germline, CDR1 is LNHDA, CDR2 SQIVND (reference sequence). The CDR3 loop spans 14 amino acids. The V gene lost 5 bases and the J gene lost 3 bases, with 13 bases spanning the gap. This CDR3 reads CASSHTGVDYGYTF. The CDR3 DNA sequence: TGTGCCAGTAGTCATACGGGGGTGGACTATGGCTACACCTTC. Full variable domain (missing parts from reference TRBV19 and TRBJ1-2): DGGITQSPKYLFRKEGQNVTLSCEQNLNHDAMYWYRQDPGQGLRLIYYSQIVNDFQKGDIAEGYSVSREKKESFPLTVTSAQKNPTAFYLCASSHTGVDYGYTFGSGTRLTVV.

V and J are TRBV15 and TRBJ2-7, with 8 bases that match TRBD2. Trimming removed 8 bases from V and 0 bases from J; junction bases left unmatched: 0. Germline V gives CDR1 LNHNV, CDR2 YYDKDF (reference sequence). This CDR3 is 12 amino acids long. CDR3 amino acids: CATRGGSYEQYF. Here the CDR3 DNA reads TGTGCCACCCGGGGGGGCTCCTACGAGCAGTACTTC.

This clone appeared once. The chain uses TRBV28 and TRBJ2-7; possible D gene TRBD2, 5 bases. Trimming cost V 8 bases and J 2 bases, with 16 bases left between them. Looked up from germline, CDR1 is MDHEN and CDR2 is SYDVKM. This CDR3 is 14 amino acids long. CDR3 sequence: CASRPGVSAYEQYF. The CDR3 DNA is TGTGCCAGCCGCCCCGGGGTCTCTGCCTACGAGCAGTACTTC.

This chain joins TRBV28 and TRBJ2-7; 13 bases agree with TRBD2. Trimming at V came to 5 bases and at J to 5 bases, leaving 6 bases not matched to a gene. There are 15 residues in the CDR3. Looked up from germline, CDR1 is MDHEN and CDR2 is SYDVKM. The CDR3 bases are TGTGCCAGCAGTAGGGGACTAGCGGGAAGCCACGAGCAGTACTTC. It is translated as CASSRGLAGSHEQYF.

V gene TRBV19 combines with J gene TRBJ2-5, with TRBD2 matching 7 bases. This CDR3 spans 17 amino acids. After removal of 6 bases from V and 1 base from J, the junction contained 14 bases not matched to a gene. Looked up from germline, CDR1 is LNHDA and CDR2 is SQIVND (reference sequence). The CDR3 nucleotides read TGTGCCAGTAGCCCCGGAACACGGGCTAGCGGCCAAGAGACCCAGTACTTC. Protein: CASSPGTRASGQETQYF.

V usage is TRBV28 and J usage is TRBJ1-1; maybe TRBD1 (6 bases). Trimming cost V 5 bases and J 9 bases, with 19 bases left between them. In germline, CDR1 is MDHEN, CDR2 SYDVKM. CDR3 size: 14 residues. DNA of the CDR3: TGTGCCAGCAGTCTCCGCCGGGACATACGGAAAGCTTTCTTT. Translating it yields CASSLRRDIRKAFF. Based on the CDR3 plus reference TRBV28 and TRBJ1-1, the full variable domain is DVKVTQSSRYLVKRTGEKVFLECVQDMDHENMFWYRQDPGLGLRLIYFSYDVKMKEKGDIPEGYSVSREKKERFSLILESASTNQTSMYLCASSLRRDIRKAFFGQGTRLTVV.

The CDR3 DNA reads TGTGCCAGCAGCGTTTCGGACAGGGAGGCTGAAGAGCAGTACTTC. This gives the protein CASSVSDREAEEQYF. The chain carries TRBV9 and TRBJ2-7, with TRBD1 matching over 8 bases. With 2 bases clipped from V and 7 bases from J, the junction kept 11 bases outside the gene matches. CDR1 and CDR2 from the germline V gene are SGDLS and YYNGEE. The CDR3 is made up of 15 amino acids.

The gene calls are TRBV6-5 and TRBJ1-6; 7 nucleotides line up with TRBD1. J lost 7 bases, V lost 5 bases, and 5 bases had no gene match. This CDR3 comprises 14 residues. Looked up from germline, CDR1 is MNHEY and CDR2 is SVGAGI. In DNA form, the CDR3 reads TGTGCCAGCAGTCCGACAGGGCAAAATTCACCCCTCCACTTT. Protein sequence: CASSPTGQNSPLHF.